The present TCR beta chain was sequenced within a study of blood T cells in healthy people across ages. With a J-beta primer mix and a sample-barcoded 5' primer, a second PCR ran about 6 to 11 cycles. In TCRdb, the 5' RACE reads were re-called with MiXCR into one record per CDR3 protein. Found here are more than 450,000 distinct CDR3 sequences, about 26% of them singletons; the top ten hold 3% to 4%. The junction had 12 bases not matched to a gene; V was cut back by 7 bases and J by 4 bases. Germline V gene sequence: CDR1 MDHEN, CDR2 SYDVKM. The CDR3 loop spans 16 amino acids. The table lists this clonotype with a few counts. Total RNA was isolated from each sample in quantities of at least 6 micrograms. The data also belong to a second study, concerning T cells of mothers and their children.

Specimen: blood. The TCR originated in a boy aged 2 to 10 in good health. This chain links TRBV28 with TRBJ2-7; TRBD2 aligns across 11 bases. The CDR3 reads CASTGGLAGGPYEQYF. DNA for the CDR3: TGTGCCAGCACTGGGGGTCTAGCGGGAGGCCCGTACGAGCAGTACTTC.